This T cell receptor beta chain was observed in a study of blood T cells in healthy people across ages. Each donor was a healthy Caucasian individual from Russia, aged about 6 to 90. Sample-barcoded 5' priming and a J-beta primer mix drove a second PCR of about 6 to 11 cycles. In TCRdb, the 5' RACE reads were re-called with MiXCR into one record per CDR3 protein. Of 700,000 to 950,000 distinct CDR3 sequences detected, roughly 60% appear once; the ten largest clones hold roughly 20%. From germline, CDR1 is ENHRY and CDR2 SYGVKD. The length of the CDR3 is 18 residues. Study-wide results and caveats: TCR beta diversity was tightly associated with the proportion of naive T cells.

This clonotype was counted only a few times. The antigen remains unidentified. The V gene is TRBV10-3, the J gene TRBJ2-5; possibly TRBD2 for D (5 bases). The closer fit of TRBJ2-7 to the DNA end suggests the J call may be wrong. This receptor was taken from a man younger than 45 in good health. Sequencing was performed on blood. The chain's CDR3 is CAISSRESVPHSPGEQYF. CDR3 coding DNA: TGTGCCATCAGCTCGAGGGAGAGTGTCCCTCATTCTCCGGGCGAGCAGTACTTC.